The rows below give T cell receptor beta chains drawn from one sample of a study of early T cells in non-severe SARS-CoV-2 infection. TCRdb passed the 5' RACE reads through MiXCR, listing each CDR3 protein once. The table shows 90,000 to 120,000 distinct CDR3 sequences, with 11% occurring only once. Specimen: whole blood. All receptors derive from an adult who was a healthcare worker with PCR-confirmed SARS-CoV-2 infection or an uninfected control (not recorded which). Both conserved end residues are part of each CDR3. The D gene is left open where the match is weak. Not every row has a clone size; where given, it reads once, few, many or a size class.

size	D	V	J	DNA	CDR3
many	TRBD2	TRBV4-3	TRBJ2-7	TGCGCCAGCAGCCAAGGAACGGGGACTAGCGGTACCCTCCCGGACGAGCAGTACTTC	CASSQGTGTSGTLPDEQYF
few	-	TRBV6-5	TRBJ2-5	TGTGCCAGCAGTTACTCTAGACAGCAAGAGACCCAGTACTTC	CASSYSRQQETQYF
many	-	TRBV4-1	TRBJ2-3	TGCGCCAGCAGCCGAGTAATGTCTAGAGATACGCAGTATTTT	CASSRVMSRDTQYF
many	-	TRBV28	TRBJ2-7	TGTGCCAGCAGTTTTGGGGCTCGCTGGGAGCAGTACTTC	CASSFGARWEQYF
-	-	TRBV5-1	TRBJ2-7	TGCGCCAGCAGCTTGGGATCGCTGACCTACGAGCAGTACTTC	CASSLGSLTYEQYF
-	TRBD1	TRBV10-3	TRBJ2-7	TGTGCCATCAGTGATCGGACAGGGGGCCCCTACGAGCAGTACTTC	CAISDRTGGPYEQYF
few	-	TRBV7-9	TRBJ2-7	TGTGCCAGCAGCTCCGGAGGGGCGGTCGCCGCGGACGAGCAGTACTTC	CASSSGGAVAADEQYF
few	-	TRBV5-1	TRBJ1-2	TGCGCCAGCAGCGCGACAGGTTTCCATGGCTACACCTTC	CASSATGFHGYTF
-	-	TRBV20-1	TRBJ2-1	TGCAGTGCACGTCCTCTTGGAGACTACAATGAGCAGTTCTTC	CSARPLGDYNEQFF
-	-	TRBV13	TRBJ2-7	TGTGCCAGCAGCCCCTCGACAGGGAGGGATCCCGATTCCTACGAGCAGTACTTC	CASSPSTGRDPDSYEQYF
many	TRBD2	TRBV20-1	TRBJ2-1	TGCAGTGCTATTAACGGACTAGCGGCAGACAATGAGCAGTTCTTC	CSAINGLAADNEQFF
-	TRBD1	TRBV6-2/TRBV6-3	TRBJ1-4	TGTGCCAGCAGTTACGGGACAGTTGAAAAACTGTTTTTT	CASSYGTVEKLFF
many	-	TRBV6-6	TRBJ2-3	TGTGCCACGGGTGAAAGCGATACGCAGTATTTT	CATGESDTQYF
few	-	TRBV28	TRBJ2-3	TGTGCCAGCAGTTTCACGAAGGATACGCAGTATTTT	CASSFTKDTQYF
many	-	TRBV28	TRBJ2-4	TGTGCCAGCAGTCTCTTCGGGACTCTGAAAAACATTCAGTACTTC	CASSLFGTLKNIQYF
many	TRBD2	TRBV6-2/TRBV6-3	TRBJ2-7	TGTGCCAGCAGTTGGCTAGCGGCGTCCTACGAGCAGTACTTC	CASSWLAASYEQYF
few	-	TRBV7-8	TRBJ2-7	TGTGCCAGCAGCACAGGGATCCACGAGCAGTACTTC	CASSTGIHEQYF
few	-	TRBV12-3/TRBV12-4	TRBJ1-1	TGTGCCAGCACCCTGGGGGGGGCTAAAGCTTTCTTT	CASTLGGAKAFF
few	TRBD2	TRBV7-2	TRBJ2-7	TGTGCCAGCAGTTCTCTAGCGGGACAAGAGCAGTACTTC	CASSSLAGQEQYF
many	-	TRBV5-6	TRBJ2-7	TGTGCCAGCAGCTTCGGCGGAAGAGATAGTACCTACTACGAGCAGTACTTC	CASSFGGRDSTYYEQYF
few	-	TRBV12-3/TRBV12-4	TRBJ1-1	TGTGCCAGCAGTTGGAGGGGGTTCACTGAAGCTTTCTTT	CASSWRGFTEAFF
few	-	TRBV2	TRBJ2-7	TGTGCCAGCAGTGATCTGAGACAGCGCTACGAGCAGTACTTC	CASSDLRQRYEQYF
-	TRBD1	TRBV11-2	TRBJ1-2	TGTGCCAGCAGCTCCACGACAGGGGAGGACTATGGCTACACCTTC	CASSSTTGEDYGYTF
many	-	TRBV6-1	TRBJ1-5	TGTGCCAGCAGTGAACAGGTTGGTCAGCCCCAGCATTTT	CASSEQVGQPQHF
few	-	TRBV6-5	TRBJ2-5	TGTGCCAGCAGTTCACTGGGAGAGACCCAGTACTTC	CASSSLGETQYF
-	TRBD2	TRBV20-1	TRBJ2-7	TGCAGTGCTAGGCATCTAGCGGGATACTCCTACGAGCAGTACTTC	CSARHLAGYSYEQYF
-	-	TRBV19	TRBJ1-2	TGTGCCACAAGCTTCGGTGGCTACACCTTC	CATSFGGYTF
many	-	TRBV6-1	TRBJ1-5	TGTGCCAGCAGTGAAGTCGGCAGGGCCGCTCAGCCCCAGCATTTT	CASSEVGRAAQPQHF
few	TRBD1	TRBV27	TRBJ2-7	TGTGCCAGCAGCCGGCCGGGACAGGGATTCTACGAGCAGTACTTC	CASSRPGQGFYEQYF
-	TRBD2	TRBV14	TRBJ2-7	TGTGCCAGCAGCCATATAGCGGGTGTTCCCTACGAGCAGTACTTC	CASSHIAGVPYEQYF
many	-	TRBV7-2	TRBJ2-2	TGTGCCAGCAGCTTTCGGGCCACGGAACCCGGGGAGCTGTTTTTT	CASSFRATEPGELFF
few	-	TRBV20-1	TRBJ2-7	TGCAGTGCTAGACGCGGAGGGATAAACTACGAGCAGTACTTC	CSARRGGINYEQYF
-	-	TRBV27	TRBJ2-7	TGTGCCAGCAGTCCCGGCTTCGAGCAGTACTTC	CASSPGFEQYF
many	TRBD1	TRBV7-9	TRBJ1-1	TGTGCCAGCAGCTCGACGACAGGGCTTGACACTGAAGCTTTCTTT	CASSSTTGLDTEAFF
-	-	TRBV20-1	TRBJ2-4	TGCAGCGACCCAAGAACTCCGGACGGAGACAAAAACATTCAGTACTTC	CSDPRTPDGDKNIQYF
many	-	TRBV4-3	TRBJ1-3	TGCGCCAGCAGCCAAGAGATTAGGGTGGCTGGAAACACCATATATTTT	CASSQEIRVAGNTIYF
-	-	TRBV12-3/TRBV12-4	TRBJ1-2	TGTGCCAGCAGTGGGGATGGCTACACCTTC	CASSGDGYTF
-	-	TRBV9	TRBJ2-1	TGTGCCAGCAGCACAACCAGGGAGGACAATGAGCAGTTCTTC	CASSTTREDNEQFF
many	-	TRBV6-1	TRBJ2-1	TGTGCCAGCAGTGAGTCCAATGAGCAGTTCTTC	CASSESNEQFF
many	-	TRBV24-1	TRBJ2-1	TGTGCCACCAGTGTAGCAGGGAGCTCCTACAATGAGCAGTTCTTC	CATSVAGSSYNEQFF
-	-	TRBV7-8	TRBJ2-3	TGTGCCAGCAGCTTACTGCGGAGGAGCACAGATACGCAGTATTTT	CASSLLRRSTDTQYF
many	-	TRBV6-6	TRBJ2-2	TGTGCCAGCAGCAGGGAGGTCTCCGGGGAGCTGTTTTTT	CASSREVSGELFF
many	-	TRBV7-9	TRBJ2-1	TGTGCCAGCAGCCCAGAGGGAAATGAGCAGTTCTTC	CASSPEGNEQFF
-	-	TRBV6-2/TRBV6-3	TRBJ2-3	TGTGCCAGCAGTTCGTCGGAGACCTCCACAGATACGCAGTATTTT	CASSSSETSTDTQYF
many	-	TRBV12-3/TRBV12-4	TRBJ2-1	TGTGCCAGCAGTTTAGCGGGAGGCTACAATGAGCAGTTCTTC	CASSLAGGYNEQFF
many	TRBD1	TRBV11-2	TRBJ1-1	TGTGCCAGCAGCTTAGATAGGACGGGACAGGGCCTTAACACTGAAGCTTTCTTT	CASSLDRTGQGLNTEAFF
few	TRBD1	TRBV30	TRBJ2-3	TGTGCCTGGAGTGGCCCCAGGGGGCATCGGGAACTTTATACAGATACGCAGTATTTT	CAWSGPRGHRELYTDTQYF
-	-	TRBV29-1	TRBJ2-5	TGCAGCGCCAGACCAGGGTTCCAAGAGACCCAGTACTTC	CSARPGFQETQYF
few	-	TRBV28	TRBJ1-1	TGTGCCAGCAGCCCCGAGACCGACACTGAAGCTTTCTTT	CASSPETDTEAFF
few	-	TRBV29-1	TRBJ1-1	TGCAGCGTTGACAATGAGGCGGGCACTGAAGCTTTCTTT	CSVDNEAGTEAFF
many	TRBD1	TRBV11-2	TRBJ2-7	TGTGCCAGCAGCTCGCAGGGGGCGAGCGAGCAGTACTTC	CASSSQGASEQYF
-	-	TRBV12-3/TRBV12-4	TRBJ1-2	TGTGCCAGCAGTTTATCTTGGGAGTCGATTGGCTACACCTTC	CASSLSWESIGYTF
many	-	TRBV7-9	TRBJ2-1	TGTGCCAGCAGCTTGGGATTTGAGCAGTTCTTC	CASSLGFEQFF